This T cell receptor (beta chain) was retrieved from a study of blood T cells in healthy people across ages. It was with a sample-barcoded 5' primer and a J-beta primer mix that a second PCR of about 6 to 12 cycles was run. At least 2.5 million CDR3-containing paired-end reads were obtained per sample. TCRdb re-derived calls from the 5' RACE reads in MiXCR, one entry per CDR3 protein. Of 800,000 to 950,000 distinct CDR3 sequences listed, almost 30% are singletons. The germline gives CDR1 LNHNV, CDR2 YYDKDF (reference sequence). This CDR3 has 15 residues. Trimming took off 1 base at V and 2 bases at J, with 12 bases between the two ends. These same data were also listed under a study on T cells of mothers and their children. That work contributes: The donor cohort consisted of a few healthy Caucasian mothers and their six children.

V gene TRBV15 combines with J gene TRBJ2-7; tentative D call: TRBD1 (6 bases). Sequencing input: blood. This sequence originates from a woman in her 40s in good health. DNA for the CDR3: TGTGCCACCAGCAGAGTGGGACAAACTACCTACGAGCAGTACTTC. Residues: CATSRVGQTTYEQYF.